The sequence of this T cell receptor beta chain was determined in a study of blood T cell repertoires in COVID-19. The authors' processing: Counts of nucleated cells, estimated from reference gene primer amplification, were obtained. Clones were sequenced by immunoSEQ multiplex PCR, and TCRdb holds only the in-frame ones, with some missing. V and J calls and clone size are copied from that table; D and trimming were computed from the DNA. The table lists approximately 150,000 clones, roughly 80% of them singletons. This CDR3 contains 13 residues. Germline CDR1 and CDR2: SQVTM and ANQGSEA. Trimming removed 5 bases at V and 3 bases at J, with 13 bases between. Those enrolled, adults aged about 18 to 95 years, came from roughly 22 US areas. Assignment of participants to cohorts was predicated upon participant-reported clinical history. Recovery meant two consecutive negative NP/OP PCR tests, professional clearance, or resolved symptoms.

The receptor was isolated from a woman between 45 and 65 years old who had recovered from COVID-19. Sequencing used PBMCs or T cells enriched from blood (not recorded which). This chain connects TRBV29-1 to TRBJ1-1, with D unresolved. The CDR3 sequence: CSVCEVGYTEAFF. The DNA of the CDR3 is TGCAGCGTTTGTGAAGTCGGGTACACTGAAGCTTTCTTT.